The T cell receptor beta chain under discussion was sequenced for a study of blood T cells in healthy people across ages. The overall study: Template switching retrieved approximately one barcoded beta molecule for each two T cells. Overall study findings and caveats: A roughly linear age-dependent decrease characterized TCR beta diversity per million T cells.

Germline values: CDR1 SGHRS, CDR2 YFSETQ. With 2 bases clipped from V and 7 bases from J, the junction kept 3 bases outside the gene matches. This CDR3 comprises 15 residues. On this clonotype: What it binds is unknown.

Together with a sample-barcoded 5' primer, a J-beta primer mix was included in a second PCR lasting roughly 7 to 11 cycles. Each cDNA was tagged by a template-switch adaptor containing 12 random nucleotides. Sequencing recovered at least 3 million CDR3-containing paired-end reads from each sample. TCRdb passed the 5' RACE reads through MiXCR, listing each CDR3 protein once. This table has 850,000 to 1,000,000 distinct CDR3 sequences, 48% appearing once. This TCR came from a young man in good health. The chain carries TRBV5-1 and TRBJ2-1, with 13 bases lining up with TRBD2. Sequencing was carried out using blood. CDR3 residues: CASSFWTSGSNEQFF. Written as DNA, the CDR3 is TGCGCCAGCAGCTTTTGGACTAGCGGGAGTAATGAGCAGTTCTTC. Full variable domain (rest looked up from reference TRBV5-1 and TRBJ2-1): KAGVTQTPRYLIKTRGQQVTLSCSPISGHRSVSWYQQTPGQGLQFLFEYFSETQRNKGNFPGRFSGRQFSNSRSEMNVSTLELGDSALYLCASSFWTSGSNEQFFGPGTRLTVL.